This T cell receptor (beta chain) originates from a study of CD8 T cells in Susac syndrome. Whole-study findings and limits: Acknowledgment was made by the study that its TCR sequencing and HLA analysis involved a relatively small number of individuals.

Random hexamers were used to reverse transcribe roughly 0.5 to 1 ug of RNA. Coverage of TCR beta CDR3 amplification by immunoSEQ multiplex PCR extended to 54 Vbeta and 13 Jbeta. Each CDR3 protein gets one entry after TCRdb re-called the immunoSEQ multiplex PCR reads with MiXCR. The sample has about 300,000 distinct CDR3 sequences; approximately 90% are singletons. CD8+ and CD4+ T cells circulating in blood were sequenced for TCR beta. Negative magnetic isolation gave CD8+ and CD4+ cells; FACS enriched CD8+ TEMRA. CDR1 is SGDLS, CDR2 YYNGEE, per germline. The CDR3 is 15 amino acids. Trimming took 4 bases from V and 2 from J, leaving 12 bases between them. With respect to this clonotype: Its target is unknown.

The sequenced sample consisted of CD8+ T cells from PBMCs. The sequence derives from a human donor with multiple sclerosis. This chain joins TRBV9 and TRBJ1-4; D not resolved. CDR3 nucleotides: TGTGCCAGCAGCCTCAGACCGGCTACTAATGAAAAACTGTTTTTT. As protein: CASSLRPATNEKLFF.